This passage covers 10 T cell receptor beta chains from one sample sequenced in a study of blood T cell repertoires in COVID-19. Libraries were prepared by immunoSEQ multiplex PCR; TCRdb keeps only in-frame clonotypes and omits some of them. Among under 70,000 clones listed, 65% to 85% were seen once. Material: peripheral blood. The receptors originated from an elderly woman with active or convalescent COVID-19.

The chain has TRBV19 and TRBJ1-4; D is unclear. Trimming pared 5 bases from V and 7 bases from J, leaving 17 bases between. This CDR3 has 15 residues. The germline V gene encodes CDR1 LNHDA and CDR2 SQIVND (reference sequence). The DNA for the CDR3 is TGTGCCAGTAGTTCCCCGGGGAGGGCGGGTGAAAAACTGTTTTTT. As protein: CASSSPGRAGEKLFF.

The gene calls are TRBV19 and TRBJ1-1; D ambiguous. The CDR3 loop spans 15 amino acids. Germline assignment: CDR1 LNHDA and CDR2 SQIVND (reference sequence). V was clipped by 0 bases and J by 2 bases, with 10 bases between them. The CDR3 loop reads CASSIEYIPNTEAFF. In DNA, the CDR3 is TGTGCCAGTAGTATAGAATACATTCCTAACACTGAAGCTTTCTTT.

J is TRBJ2-1 and V is TRBV7-3; TRBD1 matches 7 bases. Trimming took 5 bases from V and 6 from J; bases not matched to a gene: 13. This CDR3 comprises 16 residues. CDR1 and CDR2 from the germline V gene are SGHTA and FQGTGA. DNA of the CDR3: TGTGCCAGCAGCAAAATCACAGGGGTGGGATCCAATGAGCAGTTCTTC. Its protein product is CASSKITGVGSNEQFF.

Here the CDR3 DNA reads TGTGCCAGCAGCTTACAATCCTCTGGGGCCAACGTCCTGACTTTC. This gives the protein CASSLQSSGANVLTF. The chain is built from TRBV7-2 and TRBJ2-6, with unresolved D. This CDR3 contains 15 residues. V gave up 2 bases and J gave up 0 bases, with 5 bases separating them. Looked up from germline, CDR1 is SGHTA and CDR2 is FQGNSA.

V gene TRBV7-9 combines with J gene TRBJ2-7; 8 bases match TRBD2. Germline V gene lookup returns CDR1 SEHNR and CDR2 FQNEAQ (reference sequence). The CDR3 runs to 13 residues. The trim removed 4 bases at V and 5 bases at J, leaving 4 bases unmatched. CDR3 DNA: TGTGCCAGCAGCTGGACTAGCAAGCACGAGCAGTACTTC. Encoded protein: CASSWTSKHEQYF.

This chain connects TRBV19 to TRBJ2-3; TRBD1 matches at 9 bases. This CDR3 has 16 amino acids. V trimming: 1 base; J trimming: 5 bases; junction bases outside the gene matches: 7. Germline V lookup: CDR1 LNHDA, CDR2 SQIVND (reference sequence). The CDR3 bases are TGTGCCAGTAGTATAGGGACAGGGGAGTATAGAGATACGCAGTATTTT. It translates to CASSIGTGEYRDTQYF.

The rearrangement joins TRBV7-2 to TRBJ2-3; a possible D gene is TRBD2 (5 bases). Per germline, CDR1 SGHTA and CDR2 FQGNSA. The CDR3 consists of 14 residues. V lost 1 base to trimming and J lost 6 bases, with 11 bases between them. This CDR3 is CASSLVASRDTQYF. The CDR3 DNA reads TGTGCCAGCAGCTTAGTTGCTAGCAGGGATACGCAGTATTTT. The entire variable domain, with the rest obtained from reference TRBV7-2 and TRBJ2-3, is as follows: GAGVSQSPSNKVTEKGKDVELRCDPISGHTALYWYRQSLGQGLEFLIYFQGNSAPDKSGLPSDRFSAERTGGSVSTLTIQRTQQEDSAVYLCASSLVASRDTQYFGPGTRLTVL.

This clone appeared a single time. The gene calls are TRBV5-4 and TRBJ1-6; 7 nucleotides agree with TRBD1. The CDR3 runs to 19 residues. CDR1 is SGHNT, CDR2 YYREEE, per germline (reference sequence). With V trimmed by 1 base and J by 5 bases, 15 bases remained unmatched. The CDR3 spells CASSLPVGGGSVDNSPLHF. CDR3 sequence (DNA): TGTGCCAGCAGCTTGCCAGTTGGAGGGGGCTCTGTAGATAATTCACCCCTCCACTTT. The complete variable domain, with remaining parts taken from reference TRBV5-4 and TRBJ1-6, reads ETGVTQSPTHLIKTRGQQVTLRCSSQSGHNTVSWYQQALGQGPQFIFQYYREEENGRGNFPPRFSGLQFPNYSSELNVNALELDDSALYLCASSLPVGGGSVDNSPLHFGNGTRLTVT.

The chain uses TRBV4-1 and TRBJ2-4; maybe TRBD1 (5 bases). Per germline, CDR1 MGHRA and CDR2 YSYEKL. With 0 bases removed from V and 0 bases from J, the gap between germline ends came to 18 bases. This CDR3 is built from 19 residues. CDR3 residues: CASSQDGPGPSIAKNIQYF. CDR3 DNA: TGCGCCAGCAGCCAAGATGGCCCAGGGCCCAGTATAGCCAAAAACATTCAGTACTTC.

This chain uses TRBV15 with TRBJ2-3; 9 bases are a match to TRBD2. Germline lookup yields CDR1 LNHNV and CDR2 YYDKDF (reference sequence). Trimming removed 1 base from V and 1 base from J; junction bases left unmatched: 12. CDR3 length: 19 amino acids. The CDR3, as DNA: TGTGCCACCAGCAGAGTTCGAGGTAGCGGGGGCCTTGGCACAGATACGCAGTATTTT. Translating it yields CATSRVRGSGGLGTDTQYF.